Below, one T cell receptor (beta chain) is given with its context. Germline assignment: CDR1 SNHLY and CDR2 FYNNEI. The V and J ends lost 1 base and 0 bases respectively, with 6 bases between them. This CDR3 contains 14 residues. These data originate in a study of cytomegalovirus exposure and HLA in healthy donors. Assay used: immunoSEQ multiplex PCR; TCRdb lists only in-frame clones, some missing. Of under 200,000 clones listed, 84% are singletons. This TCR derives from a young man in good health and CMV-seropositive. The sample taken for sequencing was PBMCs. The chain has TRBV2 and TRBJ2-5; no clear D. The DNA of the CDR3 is TGTGCCAGCAGTGAAGGGCTGAACCAAGAGACCCAGTACTTC. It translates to CASSEGLNQETQYF.